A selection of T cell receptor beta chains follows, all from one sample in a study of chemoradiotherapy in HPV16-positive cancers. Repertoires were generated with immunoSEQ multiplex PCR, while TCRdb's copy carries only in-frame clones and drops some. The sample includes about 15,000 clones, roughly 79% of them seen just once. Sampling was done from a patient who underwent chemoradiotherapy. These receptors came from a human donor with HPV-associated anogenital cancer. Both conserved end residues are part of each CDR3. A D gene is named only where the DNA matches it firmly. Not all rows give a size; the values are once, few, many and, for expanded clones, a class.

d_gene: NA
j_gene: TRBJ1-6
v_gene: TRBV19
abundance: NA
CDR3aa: CASSTGNYNSPLHF
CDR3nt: TGTGCCAGTAGCACAGGAAACTATAATTCACCCCTCCACTTT

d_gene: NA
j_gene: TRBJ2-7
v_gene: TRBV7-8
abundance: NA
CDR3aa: CASSPKSRTESYEQYF
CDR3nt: TGTGCCAGCAGCCCGAAGTCCCGGACGGAATCCTACGAGCAGTACTTC

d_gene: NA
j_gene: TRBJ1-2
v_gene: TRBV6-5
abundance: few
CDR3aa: CASSYTEGWGYTF
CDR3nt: TGTGCCAGCAGTTACACCGAGGGGTGGGGCTACACCTTC

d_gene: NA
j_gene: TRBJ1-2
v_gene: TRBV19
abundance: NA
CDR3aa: CASNSRGRYGYTF
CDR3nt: TGTGCCAGTAATTCCAGGGGCCGCTATGGCTACACCTTC

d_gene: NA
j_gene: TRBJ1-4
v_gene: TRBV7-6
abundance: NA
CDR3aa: CASSSSGDGPNEKLFF
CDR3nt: TGTGCCAGCAGCTCTTCCGGAGACGGACCTAATGAAAAACTGTTTTTT

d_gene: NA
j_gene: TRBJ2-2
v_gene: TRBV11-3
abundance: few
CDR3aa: CASSFMNTGELFF
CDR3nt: TGTGCCAGCAGCTTTATGAACACCGGGGAGCTGTTTTTT

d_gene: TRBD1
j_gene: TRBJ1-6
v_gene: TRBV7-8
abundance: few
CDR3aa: CASTNRGSSSYNSPLHF
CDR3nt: TGTGCCAGCACCAACAGGGGCAGCAGCTCCTATAATTCACCCCTCCACTTT

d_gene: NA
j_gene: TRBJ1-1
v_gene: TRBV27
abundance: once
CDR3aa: CASSLQRSRGNTEAFF
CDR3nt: TGTGCCAGCAGTTTACAACGGTCCAGAGGTAACACTGAAGCTTTCTTT

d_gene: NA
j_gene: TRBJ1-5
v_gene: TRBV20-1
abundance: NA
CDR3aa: CSAMTREPQHF
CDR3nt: TGCAGTGCGATGACCCGGGAGCCCCAGCATTTT

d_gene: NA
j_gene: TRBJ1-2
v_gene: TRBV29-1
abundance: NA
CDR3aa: CSAYEYGYTF
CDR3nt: TGCAGCGCCTACGAGTATGGCTACACCTTC

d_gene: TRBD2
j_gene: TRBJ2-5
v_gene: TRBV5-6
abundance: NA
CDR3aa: CATRRGGETQYF
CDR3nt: TGTGCCACCCGTCGGGGGGGGGAGACCCAGTACTTC

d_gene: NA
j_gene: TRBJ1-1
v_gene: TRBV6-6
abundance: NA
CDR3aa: CAGHDSGLDTEAFF
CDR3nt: TGTGCCGGCCATGACTCAGGGTTGGACACTGAAGCTTTCTTT

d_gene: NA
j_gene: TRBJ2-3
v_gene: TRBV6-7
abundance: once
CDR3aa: CASSPWEDPQYF
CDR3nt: TGTGCCAGCAGTCCCTGGGAAGACCCGCAGTATTTT

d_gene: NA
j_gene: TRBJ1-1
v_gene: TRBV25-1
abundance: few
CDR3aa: CASSNRVPGTEAFF
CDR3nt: TGTGCCAGCAGTAACAGAGTCCCAGGGACTGAAGCTTTCTTT

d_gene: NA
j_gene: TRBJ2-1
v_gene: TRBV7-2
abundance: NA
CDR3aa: CASSPMGTPLSFNEQFF
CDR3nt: TGTGCCAGCAGCCCCATGGGTACTCCCCTTTCTTTTAATGAGCAGTTCTTC

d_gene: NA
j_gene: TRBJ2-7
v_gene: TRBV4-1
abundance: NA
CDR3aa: CASSRAPRAQDEQYF
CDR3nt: TGCGCCAGCAGCCGCGCCCCCAGGGCTCAGGACGAGCAGTACTTC

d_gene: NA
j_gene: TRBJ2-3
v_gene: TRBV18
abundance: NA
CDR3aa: CASSPRGEGRTSTDTQYF
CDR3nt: TGTGCCAGCTCTCCCCGGGGAGAGGGCCGAACTAGCACAGATACGCAGTATTTT

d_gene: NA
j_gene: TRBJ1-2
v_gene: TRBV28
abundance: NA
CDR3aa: CASSFGAANYGYTF
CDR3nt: TGTGCCAGCAGTTTCGGAGCGGCTAACTATGGCTACACCTTC

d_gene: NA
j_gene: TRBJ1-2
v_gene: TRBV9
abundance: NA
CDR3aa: CASSVTSGVDYGYTF
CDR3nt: TGTGCCAGCAGCGTAACCTCGGGGGTGGACTATGGCTACACCTTC

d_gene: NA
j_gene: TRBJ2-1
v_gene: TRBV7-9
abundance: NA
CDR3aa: CASSLSAAKVLNEQFF
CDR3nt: TGTGCCAGCAGCTTATCGGCGGCGAAAGTCTTAAATGAGCAGTTCTTC

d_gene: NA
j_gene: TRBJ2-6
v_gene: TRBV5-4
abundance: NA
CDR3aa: CASKILTRQSRANVLTF
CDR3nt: TGTGCCAGCAAAATTCTTACCAGACAAAGTCGGGCCAACGTCCTGACTTTC

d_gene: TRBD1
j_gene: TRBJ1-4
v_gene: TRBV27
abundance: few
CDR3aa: CASRGDSGILFF
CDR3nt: TGTGCCAGCAGGGGGGACAGCGGAATACTGTTTTTT

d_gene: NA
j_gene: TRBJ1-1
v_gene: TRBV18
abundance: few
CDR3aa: CASSPRDTEAFF
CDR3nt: TGTGCCAGCTCACCTCGGGACACTGAAGCTTTCTTT

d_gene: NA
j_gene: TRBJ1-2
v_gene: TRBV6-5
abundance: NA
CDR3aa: CASSYEGNYGYTF
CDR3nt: TGTGCCAGCAGTTACGAGGGAAACTATGGCTACACCTTC

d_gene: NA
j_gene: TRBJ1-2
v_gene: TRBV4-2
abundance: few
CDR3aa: CASSQDSGGGYGYTF
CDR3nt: TGTGCCAGCAGCCAAGATTCCGGGGGGGGCTATGGCTACACCTTC

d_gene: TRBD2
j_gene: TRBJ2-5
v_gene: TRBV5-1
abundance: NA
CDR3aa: CASSPPLGGEETQYF
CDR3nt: TGCGCCAGCAGCCCCCCATTGGGGGGGGAGGAGACCCAGTACTTC

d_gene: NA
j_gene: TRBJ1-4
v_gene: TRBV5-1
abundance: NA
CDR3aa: CASSLAGAEKLFF
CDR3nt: TGCGCCAGCAGCTTGGCCGGCGCGGAAAAACTGTTTTTT

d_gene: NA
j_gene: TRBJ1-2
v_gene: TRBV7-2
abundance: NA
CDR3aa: CASSFRQLYGYTF
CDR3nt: TGTGCCAGCAGCTTTCGACAGCTCTATGGCTACACCTTC

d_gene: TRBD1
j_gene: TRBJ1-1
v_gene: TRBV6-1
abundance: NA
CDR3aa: CATTPRTGGPEAFF
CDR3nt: TGTGCCACTACCCCGCGGACAGGGGGTCCTGAAGCTTTCTTT

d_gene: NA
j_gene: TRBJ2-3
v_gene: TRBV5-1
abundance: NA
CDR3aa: CASSPQGVDTQYF
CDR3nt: TGCGCCAGCAGCCCCCAGGGAGTAGATACGCAGTATTTT

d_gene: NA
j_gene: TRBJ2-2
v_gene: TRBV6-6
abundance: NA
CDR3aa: CASSSSGGANTGELFF
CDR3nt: TGTGCCAGCAGTTCCTCCGGGGGAGCGAACACCGGGGAGCTGTTTTTT

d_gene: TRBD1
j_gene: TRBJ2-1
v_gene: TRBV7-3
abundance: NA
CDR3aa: CASSHRGLSYNEQFF
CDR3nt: TGTGCCAGCAGCCACAGGGGCCTCTCCTACAATGAGCAGTTCTTC